Each of the 19 T cell receptor beta chains below was sequenced from the same sample in a study of glioma-infiltrating T cells. TCR alpha and beta CDR3 regions were amplified from RNA using iRepertoire nested multiplex PCR. A single record per CDR3 protein comes from TCRdb applying MiXCR to the multiplex PCR reads. The sample yields more than 85,000 distinct CDR3 sequences, 20% to 30% seen once. Sequenced material: glioma tissue, nonneoplastic brain tissue, or PBMCs (not recorded which). These receptors all come from a human donor with low-grade glioma or glioblastoma, undergoing nonglioma brain surgery, or in good health (not recorded which).

This clonotype was recorded at least ten times. The rearrangement uses TRBV10-3 and TRBJ1-5; 9 bases are a match to TRBD1. This CDR3 is 18 amino acids long. V shed 4 bases, J shed 0 bases, and the junction held 10 bases outside the gene matches. Germline V lookup: CDR1 ENHRY, CDR2 SYGVKD. CDR3 sequence: CAISAETGGSYSNQPQHF. The DNA of the CDR3 is TGTGCCATCAGTGCCGAGACAGGGGGATCCTATAGCAATCAGCCCCAGCATTTT.

This clonotype was seen repeatedly, ten times or more. V and J are TRBV6-1 and TRBJ2-5; 8 positions match TRBD1. Germline V gives CDR1 MNHNS, CDR2 SASEGT. This CDR3 is 15 amino acids long. V lost 5 bases to trimming and J lost 12 bases; unmatched junction nucleotides: 17. CDR3 nucleotide sequence: TGTGCCAGCAGTCCCCGGACAGGGAGCCAGGAGGAAGAGTACTTC. This sequence encodes CASSPRTGSQEEEYF.

This clonotype was found many times. The rearrangement links TRBV28 to TRBJ1-4, with 10 bases identical to TRBD1. This CDR3 is built from 16 residues. CDR1 is MDHEN and CDR2 is SYDVKM in the germline V gene. Trimming at V came to 4 bases and at J to 7 bases, leaving 9 bases not matched to a gene. In nucleotides, the CDR3 is TGTGCCAGCAGTTCTCCTTCCGGACAGGGGGTTGAAAAACTGTTTTTT. Encoded protein: CASSSPSGQGVEKLFF. Drawing the rest from reference TRBV28 and TRBJ1-4, the complete variable domain is DVKVTQSSRYLVKRTGEKVFLECVQDMDHENMFWYRQDPGLGLRLIYFSYDVKMKEKGDIPEGYSVSREKKERFSLILESASTNQTSMYLCASSSPSGQGVEKLFFGSGTQLSVL.

This clonotype was seen once. Since a much larger clone is just one base distant, this may be a read error. The conserved phenylalanine or tryptophan normally closing the CDR3 is absent here, so this likely arose from a read error. This sequence joins TRBV5-1 and TRBJ2-1; 7 bases align to TRBD1. The J call may be in error: the DNA end matches TRBJ2-5 better. Germline V lookup: CDR1 SGHRS, CDR2 YFSETQ. The CDR3 is made up of 14 amino acids. The CDR3 DNA reads as TGCGCCAGCAGCTTGGCTGGCAGGGGGGAGACCCAGTACCTC. Residues: CASSLAGRGETQYL.

In this sample, this clonotype turned up many times. This rearrangement joins TRBV15 to TRBJ1-6, with D unclear. Germline V lookup: CDR1 LNHNV, CDR2 YYDKDF (reference sequence). The CDR3 extends over 17 amino acids. V was cut by 0 bases and J by 5 bases, with 14 bases left in between. The CDR3 reads CATSRDSIRRHNSPLHF. DNA of the CDR3: TGTGCCACCAGCAGAGATTCGATCCGGAGGCATAATTCACCCCTCCACTTT.

This clonotype was counted at least ten times. The J gene is TRBJ2-1, the V gene TRBV3-1; D tentatively fits TRBD1 or TRBD2 (6 bases each). The CDR3 runs to 14 residues. The ends were cut back, 4 bases at V and 7 bases at J, with 14 bases in the middle. Germline assignment: CDR1 LGHDT and CDR2 YNNKEL (reference sequence). CDR3 DNA sequence: TGTGCCAGCAGCCTCGGACGAGGGGGGAATGAGCAGTTCTTC. This translates into CASSLGRGGNEQFF.

This clonotype was observed at least ten times. The J gene is TRBJ2-3, the V gene TRBV2, with D uncertain. This CDR3 region has 15 residues. Trimming took off 0 bases at V and 1 base at J, with 8 bases between the two ends. Germline V CDR1 and CDR2: SNHLY, FYNNEI. CDR3 amino acids: CASSEALVGTDTQYF. CDR3 nucleotides: TGTGCCAGCAGTGAAGCGCTAGTGGGCACAGATACGCAGTATTTT.

The V call is TRBV6-1, the J call TRBJ2-4; the D is unclear. The CDR3 runs 15 residues. Germline CDR1 and CDR2: MNHNS and SASEGT. V was clipped by 5 bases and J by 16 bases, with 27 bases between them. In DNA, the CDR3 is TGTGCCAGCAGTCCTTCACCCTTCACCAAAGAGAGCCATTACTTC. It specifies CASSPSPFTKESHYF.

This clonotype was seen ten or more times. The rearrangement joins TRBV6-5 to TRBJ2-7; 10 nucleotides align to TRBD2. The CDR3 has 15 residues. The germline gives CDR1 MNHEY, CDR2 SVGAGI. The junction had 3 bases not matched to a gene; V was cut back by 2 bases and J by 2 bases. The DNA of the CDR3 is TGTGCCAGCAGTTACCTCCTAGCGGGGGCCTACGAGCAGTACTTC. Protein: CASSYLLAGAYEQYF.

This clonotype was seen many times. The chain employs TRBV30 and TRBJ1-1; D is uncertain. Trimming took 4 bases from V and 4 from J, leaving 13 bases between them. The CDR3 covers 13 residues. From germline, CDR1 is GTSNPN and CDR2 SVGIG (reference sequence). The CDR3 DNA sequence: TGTGCCTGGACTCGACGGGGAGGCACTGAAGCTTTCTTT. It codes for CAWTRRGGTEAFF.

This clonotype was seen at least ten times. V gene TRBV20-1 combines with J gene TRBJ1-1; 8 bases line up with TRBD1. Germline V lookup: CDR1 DFQATT, CDR2 SNEGSKA (reference sequence). The CDR3 has 15 amino acids. V shed 2 bases, J shed 1 base, and the junction held 6 bases outside the gene matches. The CDR3 DNA sequence: TGCAGTGCTAGAACACGAACAGGGGGGAACACTGAAGCTTTCTTT. Protein: CSARTRTGGNTEAFF.

This clonotype was seen only a few times. The chain couples TRBV9 to TRBJ2-6; perhaps TRBD2 as D (5 bases). CDR3 length: 16 residues. The V gene lost 0 bases and the J gene lost 0 bases, with 7 bases spanning the gap. Germline V lookup: CDR1 SGDLS, CDR2 YYNGEE. The CDR3 DNA reads TGTGCCAGCAGCGTAGGAGGGAACTCTGGGGCCAACGTCCTGACTTTC. Its translation: CASSVGGNSGANVLTF.

Many counts were recorded for this clonotype. This sequence joins TRBV5-4 and TRBJ1-2; 11 positions agree with TRBD1. Trimming took 2 bases from V and 3 from J; bases not matched to a gene: 6. Germline CDR1 and CDR2: SGHNT and YYREEE (reference sequence). This CDR3 region has 16 residues. The chain's CDR3 is CASSFPGTGGDYGYTF. The CDR3 nucleotides are TGTGCCAGCAGCTTCCCCGGGACAGGGGGGGACTATGGCTACACCTTC.

This clonotype was found many times. This rearrangement joins TRBV4-2 to TRBJ2-2; no clear D gene. The CDR3 covers 12 residues. V lost 3 bases and J 6 bases, leaving 5 bases between the germline ends. Per germline, CDR1 LGHNA and CDR2 YNFKEQ. CDR3 in amino acids: CASSHNSGELFF. Written as DNA, the CDR3 is TGTGCCAGCAGCCATAACTCCGGGGAGCTGTTTTTT.

This clonotype was detected only a few times. This chain uses TRBV12-3 or TRBV12-4 with TRBJ2-7, with D uncertain. V lost 3 bases, J lost 2 bases, and 8 bases lay in between. This CDR3 has 13 amino acids. CDR3 loop: CASSLFGTYEQYF. The CDR3 DNA follows: TGTGCCAGCAGTTTGTTTGGCACCTACGAGCAGTACTTC.

CDR3 DNA: TGCGCCAGCAGCCGAGGGGGACAGGGAGGAAACACCATATATTTT. The encoded protein is CASSRGGQGGNTIYF. This chain uses TRBV5-1 with TRBJ1-3; 9 nucleotides line up with TRBD1. The CDR3 length is 15 residues. V dropped 4 bases and J dropped 4; count of bases not matched to a gene: 6. The germline CDR1 and CDR2 sequences are SGHRS and YFSETQ. The complete variable domain, with remaining parts taken from reference TRBV5-1 and TRBJ1-3, reads KAGVTQTPRYLIKTRGQQVTLSCSPISGHRSVSWYQQTPGQGLQFLFEYFSETQRNKGNFPGRFSGRQFSNSRSEMNVSTLELGDSALYLCASSRGGQGGNTIYFGEGSWLTVV.

As regards this clonotype: This likely comes from a read error, as the CDR3 has no conserved phenylalanine or tryptophan at its end. The chain's CDR3 is CASRGGSTKAFS. The CDR3 DNA reads TGTGCCAGCAGGGGAGGTAGCACTAAAGCTTTCTCT. The chain has TRBV6-5 and TRBJ1-1, with D uncertain. The CDR3 loop spans 12 amino acids. Germline V CDR1 and CDR2: MNHEY, SVGAGI.

This clonotype was seen many times. The rearrangement uses TRBV6-2 or TRBV6-3 and TRBJ2-1; tentatively, D is TRBD2 (6 bases). Germline V CDR1 and CDR2: MNHEY, SVGEGT. The CDR3 is 16 residues long. The ends were cut back, 6 bases at V and 7 bases at J, with 22 bases in the middle. The CDR3 is CASSSPGVRGRNEQFF. The CDR3 nucleotides read TGTGCCAGCAGCTCTCCTGGTGTCCGGGGGAGGAATGAGCAGTTCTTC.

This clonotype showed up many times. This sequence joins TRBV29-1 and TRBJ2-5, with D unclear. V lost 0 bases to trimming and J lost 4 bases, with 12 bases between them. In germline, CDR1 is SQVTM, CDR2 ANQGSEA. This CDR3 region has 14 residues. DNA of the CDR3: TGCAGCGTTGAAGAACCCAACCGGTTAGAGACCCAGTACTTC. Amino acids: CSVEEPNRLETQYF.